This entry concerns a single T cell receptor beta chain. Measured with immunoSEQ multiplex PCR; TCRdb has only the in-frame clones, and not every one. In the table there are some 320,000 clones, around nine tenths of which are singletons. The study assigned cohorts using participant-reported clinical history. The CDR3 totals 14 residues. V was shortened by 4 bases and J by 5 bases, with 12 bases between the two germline ends. Germline V gene data show CDR1 as MGHDK and CDR2 as SYGVNS. The entry originates in a study of blood T cell repertoires in COVID-19. The TCR originated in a man aged 55-75 years who had recovered from COVID-19. Input material: PBMCs or T cells enriched from blood (not recorded which). The rearrangement joins TRBV25-1 to TRBJ2-1; TRBD1 might be the D (6 bases). CDR3 region: CASSGTDRHNEQFF. The CDR3 DNA follows: TGTGCCAGCAGTGGCACAGACAGGCACAATGAGCAGTTCTTC.